The present TCR beta chain was sequenced within a study of chronic HIV infection and antiretroviral therapy. This clonotype was found many times. MiXCR, run by TCRdb on the 5' RACE reads, gives a single entry per CDR3 protein. The sample yields some 37,000 distinct CDR3 sequences, more than 8% seen once. Germline V lookup: CDR1 MNHEY, CDR2 SMNVEV (reference sequence). The CDR3 consists of 16 residues. Deletions cut 0 bases from V and 2 bases from J, with 12 bases between. This sequence joins TRBV27 and TRBJ2-3; D call uncertain. Sequences were obtained from peripheral blood. This sequence was found in an adult who had HIV and had not received antiretroviral therapy, or was an uninfected healthy control (not recorded which). The CDR3 DNA sequence: TGTGCCAGCAGTTTATCCCCGAGCCCCTTCACAGATACGCAGTATTTT. Encoded protein: CASSLSPSPFTDTQYF.